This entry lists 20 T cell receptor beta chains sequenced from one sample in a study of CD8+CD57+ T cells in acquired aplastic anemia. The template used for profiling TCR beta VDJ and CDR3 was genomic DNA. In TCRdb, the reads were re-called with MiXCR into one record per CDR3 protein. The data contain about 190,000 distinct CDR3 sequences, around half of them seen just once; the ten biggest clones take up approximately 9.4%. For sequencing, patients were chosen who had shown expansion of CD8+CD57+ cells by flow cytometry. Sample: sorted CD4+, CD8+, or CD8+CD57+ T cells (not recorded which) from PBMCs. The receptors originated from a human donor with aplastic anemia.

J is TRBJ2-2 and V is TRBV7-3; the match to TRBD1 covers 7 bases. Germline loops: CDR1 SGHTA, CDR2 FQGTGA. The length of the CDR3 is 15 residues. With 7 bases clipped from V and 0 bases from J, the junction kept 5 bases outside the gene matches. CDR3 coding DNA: TGTGCCAGCAACCTGGACAGGACGAACACCGGGGAGCTGTTTTTT. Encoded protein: CASNLDRTNTGELFF.

CDR3 bases: TGTGCCAGCAGTTTAGACAACTCCTACGAGCAGTACTTC. Protein sequence: CASSLDNSYEQYF. V usage is TRBV12-3 or TRBV12-4 and J usage is TRBJ2-7; D is unresolved. V shed 1 base and J shed 0 bases, with 4 bases lying between them. The CDR3 has 13 amino acids.

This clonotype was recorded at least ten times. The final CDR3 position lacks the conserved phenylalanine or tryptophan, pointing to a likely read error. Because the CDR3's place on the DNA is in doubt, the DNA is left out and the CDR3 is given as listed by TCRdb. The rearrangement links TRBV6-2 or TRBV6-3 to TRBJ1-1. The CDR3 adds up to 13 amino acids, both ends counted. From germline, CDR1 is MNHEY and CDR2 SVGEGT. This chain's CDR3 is CASSSLWEAFFTG.

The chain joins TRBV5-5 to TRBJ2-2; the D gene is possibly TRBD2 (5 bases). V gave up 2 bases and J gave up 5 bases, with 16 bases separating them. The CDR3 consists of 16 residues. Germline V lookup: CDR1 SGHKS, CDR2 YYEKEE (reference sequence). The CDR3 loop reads CASSLVPTTGTGELFF. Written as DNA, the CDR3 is TGTGCCAGCAGCTTAGTCCCGACAACGGGGACCGGGGAGCTGTTTTTT.

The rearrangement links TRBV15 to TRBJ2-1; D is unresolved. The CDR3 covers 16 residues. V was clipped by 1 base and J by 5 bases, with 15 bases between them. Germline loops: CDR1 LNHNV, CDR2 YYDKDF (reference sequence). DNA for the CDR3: TGTGCCACCAGCAGAGGGGTCACCCCACCCGACAATGAGCAGTTCTTC. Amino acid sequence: CATSRGVTPPDNEQFF.

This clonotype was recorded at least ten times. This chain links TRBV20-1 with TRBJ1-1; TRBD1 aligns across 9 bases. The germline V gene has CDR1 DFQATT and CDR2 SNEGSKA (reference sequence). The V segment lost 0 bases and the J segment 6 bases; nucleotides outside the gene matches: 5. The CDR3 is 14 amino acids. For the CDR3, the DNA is TGCAGTGCTAGAGAGTCCGGGACAGGGCCTGAAGCTTTCTTT. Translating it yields CSARESGTGPEAFF.

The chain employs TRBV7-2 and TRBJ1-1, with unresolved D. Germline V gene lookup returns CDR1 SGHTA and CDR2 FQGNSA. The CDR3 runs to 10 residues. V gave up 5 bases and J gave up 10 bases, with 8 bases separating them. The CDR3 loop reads CASSPMPAFF. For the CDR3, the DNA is TGTGCCAGCAGCCCGATGCCAGCTTTCTTT. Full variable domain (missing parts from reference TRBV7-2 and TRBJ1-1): GAGVSQSPSNKVTEKGKDVELRCDPISGHTALYWYRQSLGQGLEFLIYFQGNSAPDKSGLPSDRFSAERTGGSVSTLTIQRTQQEDSAVYLCASSPMPAFFGQGTRLTVV.

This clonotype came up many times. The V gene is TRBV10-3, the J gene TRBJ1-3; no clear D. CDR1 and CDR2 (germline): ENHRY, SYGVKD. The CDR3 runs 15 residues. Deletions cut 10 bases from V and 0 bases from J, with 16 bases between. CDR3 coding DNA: TGTGCCACCTCAGGCAAGGGCCCCTCTGGAAACACCATATATTTT. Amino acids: CATSGKGPSGNTIYF.

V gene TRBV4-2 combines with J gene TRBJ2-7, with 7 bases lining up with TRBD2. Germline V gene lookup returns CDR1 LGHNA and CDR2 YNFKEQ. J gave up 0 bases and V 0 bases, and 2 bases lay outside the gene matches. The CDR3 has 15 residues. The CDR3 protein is CASSQEASGSYEQYF. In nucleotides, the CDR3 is TGTGCCAGCAGCCAAGAGGCTAGCGGCTCCTACGAGCAGTACTTC.

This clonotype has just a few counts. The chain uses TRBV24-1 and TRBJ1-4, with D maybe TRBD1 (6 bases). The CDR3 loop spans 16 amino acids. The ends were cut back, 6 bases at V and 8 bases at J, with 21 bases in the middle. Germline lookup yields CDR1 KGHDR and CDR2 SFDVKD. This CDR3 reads CATSSSVRDNGEKLFF. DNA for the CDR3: TGTGCCACCAGTTCCTCCGTCCGGGACAATGGGGAAAAACTGTTTTTT.

DNA of the CDR3: TGTGCCAGCTCACCACTAACAGGGGGCGCATCCTACGAGCAGTACTTC. This encodes CASSPLTGGASYEQYF. V and J are TRBV18 and TRBJ2-7; 9 bases fit TRBD1. From germline, CDR1 is KGHSH and CDR2 LQKENI. CDR3 length: 16 residues. V shed 1 base, J shed 1 base, and the junction held 5 bases outside the gene matches.

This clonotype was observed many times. The DNA of the CDR3 is TGTGCCAGCAGCTCCAGACGGGACTCCTACGAGCAGTACTTC. Its translation: CASSSRRDSYEQYF. V and J are TRBV11-3 and TRBJ2-7; D might be TRBD2 (5 bases). The CDR3 is made up of 14 amino acids. The V end lost 4 bases, the J end lost 0 bases, and 10 bases lay between the germline ends. The V gene's germline CDR1 is SGHNT and CDR2 YENEEA.

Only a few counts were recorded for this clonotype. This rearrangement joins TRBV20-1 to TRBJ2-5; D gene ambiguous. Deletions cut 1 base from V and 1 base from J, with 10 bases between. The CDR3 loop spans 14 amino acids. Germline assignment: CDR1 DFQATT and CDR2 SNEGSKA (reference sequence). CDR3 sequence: CSARAFDIQETQYF. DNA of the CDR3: TGCAGTGCTAGAGCGTTCGACATCCAAGAGACCCAGTACTTC.

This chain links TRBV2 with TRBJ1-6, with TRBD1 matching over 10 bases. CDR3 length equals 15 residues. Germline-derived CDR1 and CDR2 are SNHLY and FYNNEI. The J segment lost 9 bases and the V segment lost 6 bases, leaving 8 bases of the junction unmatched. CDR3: CASRRGGQGTSPLHF. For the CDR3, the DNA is TGTGCCAGCAGGCGGGGGGGACAGGGGACTTCACCCCTCCACTTT.

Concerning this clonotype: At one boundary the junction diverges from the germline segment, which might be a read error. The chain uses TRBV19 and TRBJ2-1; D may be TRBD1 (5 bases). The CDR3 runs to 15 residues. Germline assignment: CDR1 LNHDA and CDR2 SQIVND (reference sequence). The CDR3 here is CASSRQLSSYNERFF. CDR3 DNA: TGTGCCAGTAGTCGACAGCTCTCCTCCTACAATGAGCGGTTCTTC.

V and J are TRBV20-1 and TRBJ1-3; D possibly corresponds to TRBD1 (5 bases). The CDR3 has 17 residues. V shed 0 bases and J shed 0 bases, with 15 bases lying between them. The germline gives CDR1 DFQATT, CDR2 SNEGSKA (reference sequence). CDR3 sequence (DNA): TGCAGTGCTAGAGATAGAGGGGAACCCTACTCTGGAAACACCATATATTTT. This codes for CSARDRGEPYSGNTIYF.

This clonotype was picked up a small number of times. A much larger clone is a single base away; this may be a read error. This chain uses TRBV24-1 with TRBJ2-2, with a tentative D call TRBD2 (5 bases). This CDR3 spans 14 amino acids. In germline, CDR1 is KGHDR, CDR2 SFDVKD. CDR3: CATSKSGNTGEPFF. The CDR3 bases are TGTGCCACCAGTAAGTCGGGGAACACCGGGGAGCCGTTTTTT.

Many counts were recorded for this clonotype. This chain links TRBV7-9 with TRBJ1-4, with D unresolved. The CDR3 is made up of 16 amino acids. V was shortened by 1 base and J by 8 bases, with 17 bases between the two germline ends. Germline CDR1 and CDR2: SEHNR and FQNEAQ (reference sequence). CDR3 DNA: TGTGCCAGCAGCTTAGGGGTTCCGGGGTATGTGGAAAAACTGTTTTTT. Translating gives CASSLGVPGYVEKLFF. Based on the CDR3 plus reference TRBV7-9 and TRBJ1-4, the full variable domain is DTGVSQNPRHKITKRGQNVTFRCDPISEHNRLYWYRQTLGQGPEFLTYFQNEAQLEKSRLLSDRFSAERPKGSFSTLEIQRTEQGDSAMYLCASSLGVPGYVEKLFFGSGTQLSVL.

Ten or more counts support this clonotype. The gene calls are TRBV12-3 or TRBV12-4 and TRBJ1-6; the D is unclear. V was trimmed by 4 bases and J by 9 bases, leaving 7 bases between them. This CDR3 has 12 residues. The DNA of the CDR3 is TGTGCCAGCAGTTCCCCGGGTTCACCCCTCCACTTT. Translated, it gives CASSSPGSPLHF.

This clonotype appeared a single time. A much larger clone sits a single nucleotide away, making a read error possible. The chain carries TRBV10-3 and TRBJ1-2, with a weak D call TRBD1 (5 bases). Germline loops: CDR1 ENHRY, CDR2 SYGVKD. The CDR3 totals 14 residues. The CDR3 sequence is CVISETAGQDGYTF. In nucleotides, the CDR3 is TGTGTCATCAGTGAGACGGCAGGGCAAGATGGCTACACCTTC.